This TCR beta chain emerged from a study of B cell selection in AIRE deficiency. Measured with immunoSEQ multiplex PCR; TCRdb has only the in-frame clones, and not every one. The data hold approximately 18,000 clones, with 85% to 95% observed a single time. Regulatory T cells were sorted as CD4+CD25hiCD127low/negative cells. Findings and caveats of the study: In TCRBV usage, CDR3 length and diversity, patient Tconv and Treg cells matched healthy donors. Only about 10% of 3,500 to 4,500 shared Treg sequences were patient-specific; 30% to 35% healthy-specific. Shared Treg sequences had shorter CDR3s, biased toward rearrangements with few non-templated insertions.

Of note for this clone: Its matching antigen is unknown.

The clonotype comes from a human donor in good health. The sample comprised CD4+CD25+ Tregs sorted from PBMCs.

The CDR3 reads CASSSRDNTGELFF. In nucleotides, the CDR3 is TGTGCCAGCAGCTCCCGGGACAACACCGGGGAGCTGTTTTTT. The chain carries TRBV11-3 and TRBJ2-2; tentatively, D is TRBD1 or TRBD2 (5 bases each). This CDR3 is built from 14 residues. V was pared by 4 bases and J by 2 bases, with 8 bases between. Germline CDR1 reads SGHNT; CDR2 reads YENEEA.